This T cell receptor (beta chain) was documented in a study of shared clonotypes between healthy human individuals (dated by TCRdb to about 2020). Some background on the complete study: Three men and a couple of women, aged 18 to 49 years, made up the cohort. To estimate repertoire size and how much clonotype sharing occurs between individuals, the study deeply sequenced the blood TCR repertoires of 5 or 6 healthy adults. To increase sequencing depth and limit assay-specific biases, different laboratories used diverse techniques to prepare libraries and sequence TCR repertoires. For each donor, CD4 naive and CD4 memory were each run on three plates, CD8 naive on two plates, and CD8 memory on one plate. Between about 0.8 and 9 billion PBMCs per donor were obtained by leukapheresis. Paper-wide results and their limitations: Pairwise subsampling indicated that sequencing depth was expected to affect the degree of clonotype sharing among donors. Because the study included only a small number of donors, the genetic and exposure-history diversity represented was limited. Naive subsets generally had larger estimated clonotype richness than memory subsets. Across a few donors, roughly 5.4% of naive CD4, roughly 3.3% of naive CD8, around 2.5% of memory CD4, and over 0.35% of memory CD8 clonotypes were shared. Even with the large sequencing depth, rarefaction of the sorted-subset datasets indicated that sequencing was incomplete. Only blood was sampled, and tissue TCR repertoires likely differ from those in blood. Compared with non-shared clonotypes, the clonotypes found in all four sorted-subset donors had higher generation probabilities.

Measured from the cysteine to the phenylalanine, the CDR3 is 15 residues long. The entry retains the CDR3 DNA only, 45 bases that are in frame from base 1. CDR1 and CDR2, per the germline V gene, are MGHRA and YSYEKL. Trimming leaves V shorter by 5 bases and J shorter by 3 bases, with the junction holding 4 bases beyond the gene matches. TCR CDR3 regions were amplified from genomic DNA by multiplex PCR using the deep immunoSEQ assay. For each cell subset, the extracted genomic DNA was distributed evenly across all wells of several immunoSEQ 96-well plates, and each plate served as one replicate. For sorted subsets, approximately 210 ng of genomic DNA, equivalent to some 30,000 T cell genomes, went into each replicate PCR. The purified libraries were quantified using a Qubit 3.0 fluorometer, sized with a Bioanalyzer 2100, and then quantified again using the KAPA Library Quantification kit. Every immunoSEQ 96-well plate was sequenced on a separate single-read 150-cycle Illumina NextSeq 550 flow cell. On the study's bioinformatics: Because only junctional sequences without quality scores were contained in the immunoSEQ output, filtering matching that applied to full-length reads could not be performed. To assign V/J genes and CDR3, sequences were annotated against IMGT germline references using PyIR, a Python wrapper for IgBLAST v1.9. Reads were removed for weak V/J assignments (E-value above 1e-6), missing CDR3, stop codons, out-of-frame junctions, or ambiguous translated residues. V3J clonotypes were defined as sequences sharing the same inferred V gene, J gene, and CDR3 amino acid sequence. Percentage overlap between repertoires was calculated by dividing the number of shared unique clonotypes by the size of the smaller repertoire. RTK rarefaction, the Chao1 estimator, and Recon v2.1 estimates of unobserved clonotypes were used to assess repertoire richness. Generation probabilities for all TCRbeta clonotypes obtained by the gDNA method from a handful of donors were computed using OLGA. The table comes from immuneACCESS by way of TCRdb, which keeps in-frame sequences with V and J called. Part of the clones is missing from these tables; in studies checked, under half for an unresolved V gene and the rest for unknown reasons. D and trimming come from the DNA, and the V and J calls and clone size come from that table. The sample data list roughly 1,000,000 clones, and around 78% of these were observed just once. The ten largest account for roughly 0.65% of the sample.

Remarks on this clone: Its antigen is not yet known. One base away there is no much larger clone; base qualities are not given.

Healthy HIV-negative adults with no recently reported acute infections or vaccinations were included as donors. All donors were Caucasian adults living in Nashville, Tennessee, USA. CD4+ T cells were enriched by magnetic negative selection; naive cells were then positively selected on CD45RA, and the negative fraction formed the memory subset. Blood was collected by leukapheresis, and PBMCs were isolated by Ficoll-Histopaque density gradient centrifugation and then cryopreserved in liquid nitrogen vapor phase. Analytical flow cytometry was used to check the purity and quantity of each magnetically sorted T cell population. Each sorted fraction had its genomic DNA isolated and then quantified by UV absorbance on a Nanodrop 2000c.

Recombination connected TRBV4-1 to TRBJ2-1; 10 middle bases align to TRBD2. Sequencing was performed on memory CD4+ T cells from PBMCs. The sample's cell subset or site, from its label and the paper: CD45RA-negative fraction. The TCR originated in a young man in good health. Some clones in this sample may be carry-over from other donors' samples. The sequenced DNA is TGCGCCAGCAGCAACCGGACTAGCGGCTACAATGAGCAGTTCTTC. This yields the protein CASSNRTSGYNEQFF.